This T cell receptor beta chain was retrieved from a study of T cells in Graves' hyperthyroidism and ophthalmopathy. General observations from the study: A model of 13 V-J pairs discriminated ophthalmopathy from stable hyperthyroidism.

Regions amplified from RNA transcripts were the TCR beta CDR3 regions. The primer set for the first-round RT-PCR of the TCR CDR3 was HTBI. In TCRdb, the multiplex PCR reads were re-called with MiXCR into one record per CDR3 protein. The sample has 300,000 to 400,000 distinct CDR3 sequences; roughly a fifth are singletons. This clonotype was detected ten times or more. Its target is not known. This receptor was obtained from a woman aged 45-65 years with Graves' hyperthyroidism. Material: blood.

CDR3 nucleotide sequence: TGTGCCAGCAGCGTTAGCGGGAGAAAAGAGACCCAGTACTTC. The encoded protein is CASSVSGRKETQYF. The chain uses TRBV7-9 and TRBJ2-5; 9 nucleotides align to TRBD2. The V and J ends lost 5 bases and 3 bases, in that order; junction bases with no gene match: 4. Germline CDR1 and CDR2: SEHNR and FQNEAQ (reference sequence). This CDR3 is 14 amino acids long.